Listed below are T cell receptor beta chains from one sample, sequenced in a study of cytomegalovirus exposure and HLA in healthy donors. Only in-frame clones appear in the TCRdb table, and some are missing; sequencing was by immunoSEQ multiplex PCR. The table includes approximately 140,000 clones, 70% to 80% detected once. The material sequenced was PBMCs. The receptors originated from a female donor in good health and CMV-seronegative. Both conserved end residues are part of each CDR3. Not every row has a clone size; where given, it reads once, few, many or a size class.

size | J | V | CDR3
few | TRBJ2-7 | TRBV7-9 | CASSLNLGDRAYEQYF
few | TRBJ2-2 | TRBV6-5 | CASIKTNTGELFF
once | TRBJ2-7 | TRBV6-5 | CASSSLQGQGAYEQYF
- | TRBJ2-3 | TRBV6-1 | CASSEQTSPDTQYF
- | TRBJ1-1 | TRBV12-2 | CASPRRPGAFF
- | TRBJ1-5 | TRBV4-1 | CASSQAPGASNQPQHF
- | TRBJ1-1 | TRBV6-4 | CASSVTLQGEAFF
- | TRBJ2-5 | TRBV10-3 | CAISESGNGETQYF
- | TRBJ1-2 | TRBV9 | CASSRDLDYGYTF
- | TRBJ2-7 | TRBV14 | CASSPDRGCLQYF
few | TRBJ1-4 | TRBV6-6 | CASSYQGVQNEKLFF
- | TRBJ2-1 | TRBV11-2 | CASSLGAGALYNEQFF
- | TRBJ2-7 | TRBV11-2 | CASSYDSGGGVPYEQYF
- | TRBJ1-2 | TRBV28 | CASSLIGRPAGYGYTF
- | TRBJ1-1 | TRBV10-3 | CAISENEDRHTEAFF
- | TRBJ2-7 | TRBV5-1 | CASSLGQGFSYEQYF
- | TRBJ1-1 | TRBV5-1 | CASSLGGQVTEAFF
- | TRBJ2-4 | TRBV27 | CASSLAGTLAKNIQYF
few | TRBJ2-1 | TRBV6-1 | CASSISGGAYNEQFF
- | TRBJ2-5 | TRBV11-2 | CASSLALKAGGRETQYF
- | TRBJ1-1 | TRBV11-2 | CASSLANTEAFF
few | TRBJ1-4 | TRBV5-1 | CASSLADSTNEKLFF
- | TRBJ2-7 | TRBV4-2 | CASSQDKTGPLAEQYF
- | TRBJ2-5 | TRBV10-2 | CASRHLAGGVETQYF
- | TRBJ1-2 | TRBV7-2 | CASSLDSNYGYTF
- | TRBJ1-1 | TRBV6-4 | CASSDPGTGNLMNTEAFF
- | TRBJ2-3 | TRBV5-1 | CASSSAGTYGSTDTQYF